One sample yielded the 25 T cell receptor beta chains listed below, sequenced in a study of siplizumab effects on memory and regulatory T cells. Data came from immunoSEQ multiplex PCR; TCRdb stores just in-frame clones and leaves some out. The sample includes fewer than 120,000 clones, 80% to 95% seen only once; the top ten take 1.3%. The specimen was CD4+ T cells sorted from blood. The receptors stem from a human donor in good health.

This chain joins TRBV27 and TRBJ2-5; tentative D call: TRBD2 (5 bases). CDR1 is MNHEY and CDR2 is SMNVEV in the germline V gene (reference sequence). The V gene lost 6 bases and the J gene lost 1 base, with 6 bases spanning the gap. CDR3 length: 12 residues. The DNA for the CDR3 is TGTGCCAGCAGGGGAGTCCAAGAGACCCAGTACTTC. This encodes CASRGVQETQYF.

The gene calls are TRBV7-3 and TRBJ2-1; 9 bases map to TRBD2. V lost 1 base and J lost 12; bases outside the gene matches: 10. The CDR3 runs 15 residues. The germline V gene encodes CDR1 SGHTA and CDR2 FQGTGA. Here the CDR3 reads CASSLRASGDRRQFF. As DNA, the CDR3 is TGTGCCAGCAGCTTAAGGGCTAGCGGGGACCGGAGGCAGTTCTTC.

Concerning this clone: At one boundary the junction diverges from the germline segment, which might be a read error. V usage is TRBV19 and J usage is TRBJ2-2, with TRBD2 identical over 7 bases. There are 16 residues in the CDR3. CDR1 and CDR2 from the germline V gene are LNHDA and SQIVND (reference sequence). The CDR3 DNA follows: TGTGCCAGTAGTTTAGAAGCGGGAAGAGGCTCCGGGGAGCTGTTTTTT. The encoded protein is CASSLEAGRGSGELFF.

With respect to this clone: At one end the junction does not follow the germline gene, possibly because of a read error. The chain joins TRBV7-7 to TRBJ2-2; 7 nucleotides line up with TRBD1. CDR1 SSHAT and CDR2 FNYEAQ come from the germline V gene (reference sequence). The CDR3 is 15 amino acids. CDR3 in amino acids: CASSPTGAGTGELFF. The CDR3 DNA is TGTGCTAGCAGCCCTACAGGGGCTGGCACCGGGGAGCTGTTTTTT.

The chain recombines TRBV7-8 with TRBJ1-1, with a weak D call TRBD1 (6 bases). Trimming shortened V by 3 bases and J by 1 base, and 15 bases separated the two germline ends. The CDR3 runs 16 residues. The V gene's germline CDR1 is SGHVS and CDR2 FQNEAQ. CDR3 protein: CASSFTPGARNTEAFF. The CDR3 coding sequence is TGTGCCAGCAGCTTCACCCCAGGGGCCAGGAACACTGAAGCTTTCTTT.

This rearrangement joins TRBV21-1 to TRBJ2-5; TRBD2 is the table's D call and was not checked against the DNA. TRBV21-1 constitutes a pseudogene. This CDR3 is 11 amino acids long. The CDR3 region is CASSNLETQYF. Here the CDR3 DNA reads TGTGCCAGCAGCAACCTCGAGACCCAGTACTTC.

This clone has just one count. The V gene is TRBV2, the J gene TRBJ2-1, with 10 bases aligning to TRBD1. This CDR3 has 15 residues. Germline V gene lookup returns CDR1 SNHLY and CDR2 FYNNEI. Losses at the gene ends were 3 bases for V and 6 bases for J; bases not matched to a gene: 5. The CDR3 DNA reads TGTGCCAGCAGTGAGACAGGGGGCTCTGGCAATGAGCAGTTCTTC. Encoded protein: CASSETGGSGNEQFF.

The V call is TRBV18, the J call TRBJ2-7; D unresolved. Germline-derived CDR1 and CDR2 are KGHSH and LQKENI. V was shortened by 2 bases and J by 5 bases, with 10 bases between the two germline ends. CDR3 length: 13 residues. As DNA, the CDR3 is TGTGCCAGCTCACCAGCAGTCTGGGACGAGCAGTACTTC. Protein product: CASSPAVWDEQYF.

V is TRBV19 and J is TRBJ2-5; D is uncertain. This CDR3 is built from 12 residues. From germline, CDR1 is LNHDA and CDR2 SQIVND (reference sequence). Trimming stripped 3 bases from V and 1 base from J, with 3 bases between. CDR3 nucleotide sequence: TGTGCCAGTAGTATGAGCCAAGAGACCCAGTACTTC. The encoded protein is CASSMSQETQYF.

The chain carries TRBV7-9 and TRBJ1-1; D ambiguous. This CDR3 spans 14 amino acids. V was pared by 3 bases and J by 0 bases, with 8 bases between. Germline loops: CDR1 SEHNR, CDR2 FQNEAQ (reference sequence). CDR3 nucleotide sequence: TGTGCCAGCAGCTTGCCCGGGGTGAACACTGAAGCTTTCTTT. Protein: CASSLPGVNTEAFF.

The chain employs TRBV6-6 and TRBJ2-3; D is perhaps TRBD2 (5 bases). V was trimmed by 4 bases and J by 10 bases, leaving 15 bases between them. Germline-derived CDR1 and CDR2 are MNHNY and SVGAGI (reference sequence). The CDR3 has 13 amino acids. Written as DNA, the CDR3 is TGTGCCAGCAGTTCAGCGGACCTGGGAGCGCAGTATTTT. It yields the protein CASSSADLGAQYF.

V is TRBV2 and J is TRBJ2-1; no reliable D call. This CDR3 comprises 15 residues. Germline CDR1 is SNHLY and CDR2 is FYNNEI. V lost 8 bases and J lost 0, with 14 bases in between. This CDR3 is CASRPRSRSYNEQFF. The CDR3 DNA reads TGTGCCAGCCGCCCCCGAAGCCGCTCCTACAATGAGCAGTTCTTC.

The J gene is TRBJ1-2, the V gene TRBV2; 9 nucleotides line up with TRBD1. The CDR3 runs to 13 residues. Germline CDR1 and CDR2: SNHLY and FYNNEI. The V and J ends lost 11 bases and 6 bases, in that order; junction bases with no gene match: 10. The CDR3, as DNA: TGTGCCGGGACGTCGGGACAGGGCGATGGCTACACCTTC. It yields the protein CAGTSGQGDGYTF.

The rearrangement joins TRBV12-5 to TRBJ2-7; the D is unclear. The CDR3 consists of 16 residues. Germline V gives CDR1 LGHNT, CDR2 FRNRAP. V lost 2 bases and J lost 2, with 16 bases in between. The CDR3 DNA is TGTGCTAGTGGTTTGCTCCCGGGTCTGGGCACCTACGAGCAGTACTTC. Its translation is CASGLLPGLGTYEQYF.

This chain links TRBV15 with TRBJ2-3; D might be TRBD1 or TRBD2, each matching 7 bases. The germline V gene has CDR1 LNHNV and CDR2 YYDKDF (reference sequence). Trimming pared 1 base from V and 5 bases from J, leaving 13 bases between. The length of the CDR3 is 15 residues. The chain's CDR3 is CATSRGLAGGDTQYF. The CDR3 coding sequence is TGTGCCACCAGCAGAGGACTAGCAGGGGGAGATACGCAGTATTTT. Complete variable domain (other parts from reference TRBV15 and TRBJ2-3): DAMVIQNPRYQVTQFGKPVTLSCSQTLNHNVMYWYQQKSSQAPKLLFHYYDKDFNNEADTPDNFQSRRPNTSFCFLDIRSPGLGDTAMYLCATSRGLAGGDTQYFGPGTRLTVL.

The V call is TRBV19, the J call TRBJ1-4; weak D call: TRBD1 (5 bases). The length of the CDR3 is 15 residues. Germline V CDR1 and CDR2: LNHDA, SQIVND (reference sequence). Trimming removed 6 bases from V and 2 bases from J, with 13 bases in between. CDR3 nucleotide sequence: TGTGCCAGTAGGACCGCGGGGGTGACTAATGAAAAACTGTTTTTT. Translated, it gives CASRTAGVTNEKLFF.

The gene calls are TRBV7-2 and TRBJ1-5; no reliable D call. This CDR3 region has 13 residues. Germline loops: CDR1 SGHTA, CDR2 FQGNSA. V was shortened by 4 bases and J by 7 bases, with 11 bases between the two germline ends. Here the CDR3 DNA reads TGTGCCAGCAGCTCCTGGACCGGGCAGCCCCAGCATTTT. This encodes CASSSWTGQPQHF.

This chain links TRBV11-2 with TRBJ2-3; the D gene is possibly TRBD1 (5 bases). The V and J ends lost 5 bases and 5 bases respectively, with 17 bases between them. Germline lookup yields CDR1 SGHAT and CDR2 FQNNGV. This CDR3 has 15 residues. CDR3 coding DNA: TGTGCCAGCAGCCGCAGCCTAGACAGCCTAGATACGCAGTATTTT. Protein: CASSRSLDSLDTQYF. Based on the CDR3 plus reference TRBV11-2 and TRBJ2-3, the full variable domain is EAGVAQSPRYKIIEKRQSVAFWCNPISGHATLYWYQQILGQGPKLLIQFQNNGVVDDSQLPKDRFSAERLKGVDSTLKIQPAKLEDSAVYLCASSRSLDSLDTQYFGPGTRLTVL.

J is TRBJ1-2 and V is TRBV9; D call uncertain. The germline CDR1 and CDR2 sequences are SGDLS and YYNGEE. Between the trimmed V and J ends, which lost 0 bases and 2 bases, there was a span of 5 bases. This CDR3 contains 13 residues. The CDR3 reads CASSVAENYGYTF. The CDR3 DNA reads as TGTGCCAGCAGCGTAGCTGAGAACTATGGCTACACCTTC.

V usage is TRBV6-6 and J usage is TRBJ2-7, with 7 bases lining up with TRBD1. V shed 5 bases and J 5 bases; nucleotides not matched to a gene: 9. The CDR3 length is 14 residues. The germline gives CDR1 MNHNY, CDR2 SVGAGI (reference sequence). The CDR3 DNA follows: TGTGCCAGCAGTACATCGGGACAGATCCACGAGCAGTACTTC. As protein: CASSTSGQIHEQYF.

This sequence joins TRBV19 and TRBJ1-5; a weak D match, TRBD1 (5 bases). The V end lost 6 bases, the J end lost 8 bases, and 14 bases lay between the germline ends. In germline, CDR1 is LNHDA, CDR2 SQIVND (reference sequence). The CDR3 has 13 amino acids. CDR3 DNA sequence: TGTGCCAGTAGAGCAGGCAAAGGGGAGCCCCAGCATTTT. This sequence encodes CASRAGKGEPQHF.

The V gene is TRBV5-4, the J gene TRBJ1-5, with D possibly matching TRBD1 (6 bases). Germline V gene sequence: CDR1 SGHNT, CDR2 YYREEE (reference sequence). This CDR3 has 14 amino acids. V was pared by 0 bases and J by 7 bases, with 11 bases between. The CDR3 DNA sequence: TGTGCCAGCAGCTTGGACCAGGGGTTCCAGCCCCAGCATTTT. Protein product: CASSLDQGFQPQHF.

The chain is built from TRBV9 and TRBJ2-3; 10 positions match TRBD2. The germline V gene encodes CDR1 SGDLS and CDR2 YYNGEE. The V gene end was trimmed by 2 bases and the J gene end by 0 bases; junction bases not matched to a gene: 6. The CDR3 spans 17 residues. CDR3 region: CASSVGASGGSTDTQYF. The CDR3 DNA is TGTGCCAGCAGCGTTGGGGCTAGCGGGGGCAGCACAGATACGCAGTATTTT.

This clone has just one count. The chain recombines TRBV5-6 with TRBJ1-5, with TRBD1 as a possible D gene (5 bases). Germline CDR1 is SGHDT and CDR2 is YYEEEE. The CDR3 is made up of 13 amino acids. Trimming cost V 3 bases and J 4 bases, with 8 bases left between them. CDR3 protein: CASSWAGNQPQHF. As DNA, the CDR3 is TGTGCCAGCAGCTGGGCAGGGAATCAGCCCCAGCATTTT.

The CDR3 sequence: CASSFRQGTNEKLFF. The CDR3 nucleotides are TGTGCCAGCAGCTTCAGGCAGGGAACTAATGAAAAACTGTTTTTT. This rearrangement joins TRBV7-2 to TRBJ1-4; D is perhaps TRBD1 (5 bases). CDR3 size: 15 residues. Germline V lookup: CDR1 SGHTA, CDR2 FQGNSA. V shed 3 bases and J shed 1 base, with 9 bases lying between them.